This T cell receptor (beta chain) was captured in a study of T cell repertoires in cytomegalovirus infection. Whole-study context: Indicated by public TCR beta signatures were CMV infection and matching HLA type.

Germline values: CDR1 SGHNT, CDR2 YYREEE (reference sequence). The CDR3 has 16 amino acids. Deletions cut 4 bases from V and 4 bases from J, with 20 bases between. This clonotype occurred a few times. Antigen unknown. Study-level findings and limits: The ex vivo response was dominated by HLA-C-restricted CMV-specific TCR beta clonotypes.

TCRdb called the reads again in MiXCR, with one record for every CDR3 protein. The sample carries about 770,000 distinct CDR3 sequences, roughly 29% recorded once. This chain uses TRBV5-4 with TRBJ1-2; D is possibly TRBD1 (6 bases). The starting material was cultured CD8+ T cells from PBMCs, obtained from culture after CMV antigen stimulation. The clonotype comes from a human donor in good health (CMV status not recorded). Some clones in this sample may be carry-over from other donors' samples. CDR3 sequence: CASSPKDFRGFYGYTF. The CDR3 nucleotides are TGTGCCAGCAGCCCCAAAGACTTCAGGGGATTCTATGGCTACACCTTC.